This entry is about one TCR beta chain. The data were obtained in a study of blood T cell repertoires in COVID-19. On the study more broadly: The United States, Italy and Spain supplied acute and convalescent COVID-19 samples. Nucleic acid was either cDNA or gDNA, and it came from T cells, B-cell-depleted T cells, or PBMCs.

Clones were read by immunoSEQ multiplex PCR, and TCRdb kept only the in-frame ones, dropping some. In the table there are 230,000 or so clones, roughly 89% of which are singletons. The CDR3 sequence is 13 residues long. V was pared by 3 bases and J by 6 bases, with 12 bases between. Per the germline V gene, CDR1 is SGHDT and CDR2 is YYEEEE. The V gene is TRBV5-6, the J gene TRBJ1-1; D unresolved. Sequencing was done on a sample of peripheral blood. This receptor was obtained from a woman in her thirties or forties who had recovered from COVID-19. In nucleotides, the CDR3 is TGTGCCAGCAGCTCGTCGGTGGTTCCTGAAGCTTTCTTT. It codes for CASSSSVVPEAFF.